Following are 10 T cell receptor beta chains from one sample sequenced in a study of PD-L1 blockade in urothelial cancer. Generated by immunoSEQ multiplex PCR, the TCRdb table keeps only in-frame clones and is missing some. The sample yields 35,000 to 50,000 clones, about 84% seen once. As to time point: pretreatment peripheral blood. Sequencing used PBMCs, obtained around atezolizumab (anti-PD-L1) treatment. The receptors were sampled from a man in his 60s with urothelial cancer.

This clone was seen a handful of times. The rearrangement links TRBV7-8 to TRBJ2-1; 10 bases line up with TRBD2. CDR1 and CDR2 (germline): SGHVS, FQNEAQ. The ends lost 3 bases at V and 14 bases at J; junction bases unmatched: 7. The CDR3 length is 13 residues. The DNA for the CDR3 is TGTGCCAGCAGCTTGTACCCCGGGACTAGCGAGTTCTTC. It codes for CASSLYPGTSEFF.

The V call is TRBV5-1, the J call TRBJ2-2; 14 positions agree with TRBD2. Per germline, CDR1 SGHRS and CDR2 YFSETQ. The CDR3 extends over 16 amino acids. The V and J ends lost 0 bases and 7 bases, in that order; junction bases with no gene match: 2. The CDR3 reads CASSLDGTSGSGELFF. CDR3 sequence (DNA): TGCGCCAGCAGCTTGGACGGGACTAGCGGGAGCGGGGAGCTGTTTTTT. Full variable domain (outside the CDR3, taken from reference TRBV5-1 and TRBJ2-2): KAGVTQTPRYLIKTRGQQVTLSCSPISGHRSVSWYQQTPGQGLQFLFEYFSETQRNKGNFPGRFSGRQFSNSRSEMNVSTLELGDSALYLCASSLDGTSGSGELFFGEGSRLTVL.

The V and J genes are TRBV28 and TRBJ1-3; TRBD1 agrees at 8 bases. The CDR3 is made up of 16 amino acids. After removal of 4 bases from V and 4 bases from J, the junction contained 9 bases not matched to a gene. Germline V gene sequence: CDR1 MDHEN, CDR2 SYDVKM. CDR3 DNA sequence: TGTGCCAGCAGTTCAGGGGGCGGAGGCCCCGGAAACACCATATATTTT. Residues: CASSSGGGGPGNTIYF.

The rearrangement uses TRBV10-3 and TRBJ1-1, with 9 bases identical to TRBD1. Trimming removed 2 bases from V and 5 bases from J; junction bases left unmatched: 3. CDR1 ENHRY and CDR2 SYGVKD come from the germline V gene. CDR3 length equals 14 residues. The CDR3 coding sequence is TGTGCCATCAGTGAGGAGACAGGGGGTACTGAAGCTTTCTTT. Translation: CAISEETGGTEAFF.

This clone is a singleton in its sample. The rearrangement links TRBV6-6 to TRBJ1-1; TRBD1 agrees at 8 bases. This CDR3 region has 14 residues. The germline V gene has CDR1 MNHNY and CDR2 SVGAGI (reference sequence). With 5 bases clipped from V and 5 bases from J, the junction kept 7 bases outside the gene matches. The CDR3 sequence: CASSVQGAGTEAFF. The CDR3 DNA reads TGTGCCAGCAGTGTTCAGGGGGCCGGGACTGAAGCTTTCTTT.

This clone was counted between two and nine times. The J gene is TRBJ2-2, the V gene TRBV19, with D tentatively TRBD1 (6 bases). CDR1 is LNHDA, CDR2 SQIVND, per germline (reference sequence). The V and J ends lost 5 bases and 0 bases respectively, with 10 bases between them. This CDR3 is 15 amino acids long. The CDR3 DNA follows: TGTGCCAGTAGTTTGACAGGTGCGAACACCGGGGAGCTGTTTTTT. This encodes CASSLTGANTGELFF.

The chain joins TRBV10-2 to TRBJ2-3; D might be TRBD1 (6 bases). Germline V gene lookup returns CDR1 WSHSY and CDR2 SAAADI. Deletions cut 8 bases from V and 3 bases from J, with 15 bases between. The CDR3 consists of 14 residues. The CDR3 spells CASLGWGRTDTQYF. CDR3 sequence (DNA): TGCGCCAGCCTCGGATGGGGGCGGACAGATACGCAGTATTTT.

This chain uses TRBV10-3 with TRBJ1-5; D is uncertain. CDR1 is ENHRY and CDR2 is SYGVKD in the germline V gene. V was pared by 0 bases and J by 0 bases, with 6 bases between. The CDR3 runs to 15 residues. This chain's CDR3 is CAISESEFSNQPQHF. The CDR3 DNA reads as TGTGCCATCAGTGAGTCGGAGTTTAGCAATCAGCCCCAGCATTTT.

A few counts support this clone. The V gene is TRBV11-2, the J gene TRBJ1-6, with D unclear. Germline values: CDR1 SGHAT, CDR2 FQNNGV. CDR3 size: 15 residues. V was trimmed by 0 bases and J by 6 bases, leaving 9 bases between them. The CDR3 protein is CASSLDRVSNSPLHF. The DNA for the CDR3 is TGTGCCAGCAGCTTAGATCGGGTCAGTAATTCACCCCTCCACTTT.

The rearrangement joins TRBV7-6 to TRBJ2-1; perhaps TRBD2 as D (5 bases). This CDR3 contains 16 residues. Looked up from germline, CDR1 is SGHVS and CDR2 is FNYEAQ. V lost 3 bases and J lost 5, with 17 bases in between. This chain's CDR3 is CASSLIRGSVDNEQFF. CDR3 DNA sequence: TGTGCCAGCAGCTTGATACGGGGTTCCGTGGACAATGAGCAGTTCTTC.